This T cell receptor (beta chain) was sequenced during a study of TIL therapy for anti-PD-1-resistant metastatic lung cancer. Study summary: Tumors carried a median 1.5 non-synonymous mutations per megabase.

Time point reported: pre-treatment sample, taken before nivolumab and TIL therapy. Patients were adults with stage 4 NSCLC. Findings and caveats of the study: The cohort had more treatment-naive, never-smoker and oncogene-addicted patients than typical. TIL clonotype persistence in blood showed no apparent association with response.

This was the immunoSEQ v3 assay. Clones were sequenced by immunoSEQ multiplex PCR, and TCRdb holds only the in-frame ones, with some missing. The sample yields 21,000 or so clones, roughly 79% seen once. Turning to this clone: Its specificity is not known.

Germline V CDR1 and CDR2: LNHDA, SQIVND (reference sequence). The V end was cut by 0 bases, the J end by 4 bases, with 10 bases between. The CDR3 runs to 15 residues. V usage is TRBV19 and J usage is TRBJ1-5, with D tentatively TRBD1 (5 bases). This specimen was blood, taken at baseline. This clonotype was obtained from a person between 25 and 79 years old with non-small cell lung cancer. CDR3 coding DNA: TGTGCCAGTAGTATAGAGGGCAGGGCGAATCAGCCCCAGCATTTT. Translated: CASSIEGRANQPQHF.